Listed below are T cell receptor beta chains from one sample, sequenced in a study of blood T cell repertoires in COVID-19. Profiled with immunoSEQ multiplex PCR; TCRdb holds only in-frame clones, not every one. The table has under 150,000 clones, roughly 79% seen once. Sequenced sample: peripheral blood. These receptors all come from a middle-aged man with active or convalescent COVID-19. CDR3s include the opening cysteine and the closing phenylalanine or tryptophan.

cdr3_aa	v_call	j_call
CASSLLDRRGYGYTF	TRBV3-1/TRBV3-2	TRBJ1-2
CASSPGGLEGYTF	TRBV18	TRBJ1-2
CASKSDRLGYTF	TRBV2	TRBJ1-2
CASSLVSLDTSPSGANVPTF	TRBV5-1	TRBJ2-6
CASSREINRQISYEQYF	TRBV3-1/TRBV3-2	TRBJ2-7
CASSPTGEAPNEKLFF	TRBV3-1/TRBV3-2	TRBJ1-4
CASRYRGRGGELFF	TRBV28	TRBJ2-2
CASSIGDGGEAFF	TRBV19	TRBJ1-1
CATSDPPGQGWVKNTEAFF	TRBV24-1	TRBJ1-1
CASSLLAGAYNEQFF	TRBV27	TRBJ2-1
CASSLSQGTNYGYTF	TRBV11-2	TRBJ1-2
CASSIGQGRQPQHF	TRBV19	TRBJ1-5
CASSLNPGTDTQYF	TRBV27	TRBJ2-3
CASSESGLYGYTF	TRBV25-1	TRBJ1-2
CASSSPGTPKETQYF	TRBV19	TRBJ2-5
CASSLGRVRGDTIYF	TRBV7-6	TRBJ1-3
CASSFGQGDGGELFF	TRBV5-8	TRBJ2-2
CASRGRETQYF	TRBV2	TRBJ2-5
CASSLSPSATGGDYGYTF	TRBV7-3	TRBJ1-2
CASSYPTGSSYNSPLHF	TRBV6-2/TRBV6-3	TRBJ1-6
CASSILQGSEAFF	TRBV13	TRBJ1-1
CASSFLAVTSGSEGTGELFF	TRBV7-3	TRBJ2-2
CAWWTGQHNSPLHF	TRBV30	TRBJ1-6
CASSPWTSGNNEQFF	TRBV28	TRBJ2-1
CASSGQFTDTQYF	TRBV5-6	TRBJ2-3
CASSLEGGQTITYEQYF	TRBV11-2	TRBJ2-7
CASASGRKNNEQFF	TRBV19	TRBJ2-1
CASRQQETQYF	TRBV27	TRBJ2-5
CASSPQGIINSPLHF	TRBV27	TRBJ1-6